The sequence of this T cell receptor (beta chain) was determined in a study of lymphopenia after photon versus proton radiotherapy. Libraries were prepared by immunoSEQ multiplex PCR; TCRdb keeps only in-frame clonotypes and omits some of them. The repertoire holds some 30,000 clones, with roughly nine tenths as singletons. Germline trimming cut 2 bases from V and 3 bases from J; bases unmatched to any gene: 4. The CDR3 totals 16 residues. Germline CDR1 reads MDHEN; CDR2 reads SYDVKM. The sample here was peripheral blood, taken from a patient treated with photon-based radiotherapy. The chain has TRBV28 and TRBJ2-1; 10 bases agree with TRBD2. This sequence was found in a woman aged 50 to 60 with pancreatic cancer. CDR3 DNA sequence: TGTGCCAGCAGTTTACCTTTAGCGGGAGGCTACAATGAGCAGTTCTTC. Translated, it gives CASSLPLAGGYNEQFF.